The 21 T cell receptor beta chains listed next were all sequenced from one sample in a study of T-cell reconstitution after alpha-beta-depleted transplantation in children. The TCRbeta library was prepared with unique molecular identifiers. TCRdb independently ran MiXCR on the PCR reads; one entry per CDR3 protein. The table records more than 150,000 distinct CDR3 sequences, just over 14% of them present only once. The input for sequencing was PBMCs from the stem cell graft donor, taken from the stem cell graft. These receptors were taken from a human donor who donated a stem cell graft to a child with acute lymphoblastic leukemia.

This clonotype was seen at least ten times. This chain joins TRBV7-2 and TRBJ2-1, with D perhaps TRBD1 or TRBD2 (5 bases each). Germline values: CDR1 SGHTA, CDR2 FQGNSA. CDR3 length: 13 amino acids. V lost 8 bases and J lost 7, with 15 bases in between. CDR3 protein: CASSSTRENEQFF. CDR3 DNA sequence: TGTGCCAGCTCCAGCACCAGGGAGAATGAGCAGTTCTTC.

At least ten counts were recorded for this clonotype. The rearrangement uses TRBV4-1 and TRBJ2-3; TRBD2 might be the D (5 bases). Germline-derived CDR1 and CDR2 are MGHRA and YSYEKL. This CDR3 region has 19 residues. Between the trimmed V and J ends, which lost 4 bases and 4 bases, there was a span of 27 bases. The CDR3 sequence: CASSPGGLRTRRVADTQYF. CDR3 sequence (DNA): TGCGCCAGCAGCCCGGGCGGGTTAAGGACCCGAAGGGTCGCAGATACGCAGTATTTT.

This clonotype was picked up many times. The V and J genes are TRBV29-1 and TRBJ1-1; no definite D call. In germline, CDR1 is SQVTM, CDR2 ANQGSEA. The CDR3 runs 12 residues. V lost 7 bases, J lost 5 bases, and 14 bases lay in between. The CDR3 DNA is TGCAGCGCAGAGAGGGCTGGGACTGAAGCTTTCTTT. It specifies CSAERAGTEAFF.

This clonotype has only a few counts. This sequence joins TRBV5-1 and TRBJ2-7, with D tentatively TRBD2 (6 bases). The CDR3 contains 19 residues. Trimming pared 4 bases from V and 3 bases from J, leaving 29 bases between. Germline CDR1 SGHRS, CDR2 YFSETQ. Here the CDR3 reads CASSPRGGTPSPPFYEQYF. The DNA for the CDR3 is TGCGCCAGCAGCCCCCGAGGAGGGACCCCTTCACCTCCTTTCTACGAGCAGTACTTC. The whole variable domain, remainder taken from reference TRBV5-1 and TRBJ2-7, is KAGVTQTPRYLIKTRGQQVTLSCSPISGHRSVSWYQQTPGQGLQFLFEYFSETQRNKGNFPGRFSGRQFSNSRSEMNVSTLELGDSALYLCASSPRGGTPSPPFYEQYFGPGTRLTVT.

This clonotype was found many times. This chain links TRBV7-9 with TRBJ1-1; no clear D gene. V was clipped by 3 bases and J by 8 bases, with 10 bases between them. Germline V gene lookup returns CDR1 SEHNR and CDR2 FQNEAQ (reference sequence). The CDR3 has 12 residues. The CDR3 DNA reads TGTGCCAGCAGCTTGAGCCAGAACGAAGCTTTCTTT. Protein product: CASSLSQNEAFF.

The chain couples TRBV5-1 to TRBJ2-1; TRBD2 matches 12 bases. V dropped 1 base and J dropped 0; count of bases not matched to a gene: 5. Germline-derived CDR1 and CDR2 are SGHRS and YFSETQ. The CDR3 has 18 residues. The CDR3, as DNA: TGCGCCAGCAGCTTGCGTCTAGCGGGAGGGAGCTCCTACAATGAGCAGTTCTTC. It codes for CASSLRLAGGSSYNEQFF. The variable domain in full, with the rest retrieved from reference TRBV5-1 and TRBJ2-1, is KAGVTQTPRYLIKTRGQQVTLSCSPISGHRSVSWYQQTPGQGLQFLFEYFSETQRNKGNFPGRFSGRQFSNSRSEMNVSTLELGDSALYLCASSLRLAGGSSYNEQFFGPGTRLTVL.

V gene TRBV6-1 combines with J gene TRBJ1-5, with a weak D call TRBD1 (5 bases). The CDR3 contains 16 residues. CDR1 MNHNS and CDR2 SASEGT come from the germline V gene. The V end was cut by 6 bases, the J end by 1 base, with 16 bases between. This chain's CDR3 is CASRPGGLRSNQPQHF. In nucleotides, the CDR3 is TGTGCCAGCAGGCCGGGGGGGTTAAGGAGCAATCAGCCCCAGCATTTT.

At least ten counts were recorded for this clonotype. V and J are TRBV24-1 and TRBJ2-7; maybe TRBD1 (6 bases). Germline CDR1 and CDR2: KGHDR and SFDVKD. This CDR3 comprises 14 residues. Between the trimmed V and J ends, which lost 9 bases and 0 bases, there was a span of 14 bases. This CDR3 reads CATATGRTSYEQYF. For the CDR3, the DNA is TGTGCCACCGCCACAGGGAGAACCTCCTACGAGCAGTACTTC.

The chain recombines TRBV4-1 with TRBJ1-1; possible D gene TRBD1, 5 bases. Germline CDR1 MGHRA, CDR2 YSYEKL. The ends were cut back, 2 bases at V and 1 base at J, with 17 bases in the middle. The CDR3 is made up of 17 amino acids. The CDR3 loop is CASSQTRGPYWNTEAFF. The CDR3 DNA reads as TGCGCCAGCAGCCAAACTAGGGGACCGTATTGGAACACTGAAGCTTTCTTT.

This clonotype appeared many times. In DNA form, the CDR3 reads TGCAGTGCTAGACGTGACGCCGACAGTGAAGCTTTCTTT. Translating gives CSARRDADSEAFF. The chain combines TRBV20-1 with TRBJ1-1, with D tentatively TRBD1 (5 bases). V lost 2 bases, J lost 7 bases, and 14 bases lay in between. CDR1 and CDR2 from the germline V gene are DFQATT and SNEGSKA (reference sequence). The CDR3 is 13 amino acids.

This clonotype appeared many times. V gene TRBV5-1 combines with J gene TRBJ2-1, with D possibly being TRBD1 (5 bases). Between the trimmed V and J ends, which lost 4 bases and 4 bases, there was a span of 12 bases. This CDR3 is built from 14 residues. From germline, CDR1 is SGHRS and CDR2 YFSETQ. CDR3 nucleotides: TGCGCCAGCAGCATACACAGGACATACAATGAGCAGTTCTTC. It translates to CASSIHRTYNEQFF.

To note about this clonotype: With a much larger clone just one base away, this may be a read error. CDR3 DNA sequence: TGCAGTGCTACAGAAAGGGAGGCCCAGTACTTC. Its translation: CSATEREAQYF. The chain links TRBV20-1 to TRBJ2-5; the D gene is possibly TRBD2 (6 bases). CDR3 length equals 11 residues. The ends were cut back, 4 bases at V and 9 bases at J, with 12 bases in the middle. Germline V lookup: CDR1 DFQATT, CDR2 SNEGSKA (reference sequence).

This clonotype was counted many times. CDR3 sequence reads: CASTQGTYEQYF. CDR3 nucleotide sequence: TGTGCCAGCACTCAAGGGACCTACGAGCAGTACTTC. This chain uses TRBV7-9 with TRBJ2-7; D gene unclear. This CDR3 is built from 12 residues. Trimming took off 7 bases at V and 2 bases at J, with 9 bases between the two ends. Per the germline V gene, CDR1 is SEHNR and CDR2 is FQNEAQ (reference sequence).

This clonotype was found many times. The CDR3 DNA sequence: TGCGCCAGCAGCGCCGCGGCTCAGGGGAGGACGGCTAATGAAAAACTGTTTTTT. This gives the protein CASSAAAQGRTANEKLFF. V gene TRBV5-1 combines with J gene TRBJ1-4; the D gene is possibly TRBD1 (6 bases). The CDR3 is 18 residues long. CDR1 SGHRS and CDR2 YFSETQ come from the germline V gene. The V end lost 4 bases, the J end lost 3 bases, and 22 bases lay between the germline ends.

The CDR3 region has the DNA TGTGCCAGCAGCCGATCTAGCGCCTTAGACGGGACCGGGGAGCTGTTTTTT. It specifies CASSRSSALDGTGELFF. The chain carries TRBV12-3 or TRBV12-4 and TRBJ2-2, with TRBD2 as a possible D gene (6 bases). The germline V and J ends were trimmed by 6 bases and 5 bases, with 22 bases remaining between them. The CDR3 is made up of 17 amino acids.

There are many counts of this clonotype. CDR3 sequence reads: CASSLFGGYNYEQYF. The CDR3 DNA follows: TGCGCCAGCAGCTTGTTTGGCGGGTATAACTACGAGCAGTACTTC. The gene calls are TRBV5-1 and TRBJ2-7, with D perhaps TRBD2 (5 bases). CDR3 length: 15 residues. The germline V gene has CDR1 SGHRS and CDR2 YFSETQ. V lost 1 base and J lost 3, with 14 bases in between.

The rearrangement uses TRBV5-4 and TRBJ1-3, with D unresolved. Trimming shortened V by 5 bases and J by 14 bases, and 20 bases separated the two germline ends. Per the germline V gene, CDR1 is SGHNT and CDR2 is YYREEE (reference sequence). This CDR3 has 13 residues. The CDR3 bases are TGTGCCAGCAGTTACCTTCGGGAGAACACGTTATATTTT. It specifies CASSYLRENTLYF.

For the CDR3, the DNA is TGCGCCAGCAGCTTGGGCCAGCAGAACCTCCAAGAGACCCAGTACTTC. Translated, it gives CASSLGQQNLQETQYF. The V and J genes are TRBV5-1 and TRBJ2-5; no firm D call. The V gene's germline CDR1 is SGHRS and CDR2 YFSETQ. CDR3 length: 16 residues. V lost 0 bases to trimming and J lost 1 base, with 13 bases between them. The entire variable domain, with the rest obtained from reference TRBV5-1 and TRBJ2-5, is as follows: KAGVTQTPRYLIKTRGQQVTLSCSPISGHRSVSWYQQTPGQGLQFLFEYFSETQRNKGNFPGRFSGRQFSNSRSEMNVSTLELGDSALYLCASSLGQQNLQETQYFGPGTRLLVL.

This clonotype showed up many times. This rearrangement joins TRBV11-2 to TRBJ2-1; a weak D match, TRBD2 (5 bases). The V gene's germline CDR1 is SGHAT and CDR2 FQNNGV. The CDR3 length is 14 residues. V was pared by 1 base and J by 4 bases, with 8 bases between. This CDR3 reads CASSLGLYYNEQFF. The DNA for the CDR3 is TGTGCCAGCAGCTTAGGACTATATTACAATGAGCAGTTCTTC.

This clonotype occurred once. Possible read error: a much larger clone is one base away. V usage is TRBV5-1 and J usage is TRBJ1-2, with 9 positions matching TRBD1. The CDR3 extends over 15 amino acids. The germline V gene has CDR1 SGHRS and CDR2 YFSETQ. CDR3 in DNA: TGCGCCAGCAGCGCGGACAGGGGCCGGCCCTATGCCTACACCTTC. This codes for CASSADRGRPYAYTF.

This chain joins TRBV20-1 and TRBJ2-1; D is perhaps TRBD1 or TRBD2 (5 bases each). Germline assignment: CDR1 DFQATT and CDR2 SNEGSKA (reference sequence). The CDR3 spans 13 residues. Trimming cost V 1 base and J 12 bases, with 16 bases left between them. The CDR3 DNA reads as TGCAGTGCTAGAGCGCGATTCGGGGCATGGCAGTTCTTC. It specifies CSARARFGAWQFF.